A single sample gave rise to the 8 T cell receptor beta chains below, sequenced in a study of vaccination effects on CD4 cells after COVID-19 (dated by TCRdb to between 2020 and 2023). For these TCRs, the target antigens are not known. Receptor libraries were prepared by the immunoSEQ multiplex PCR assay. TCRdb carries this immuneACCESS record with in-frame sequences only. Its versions omit some clonotypes, under half of them owing to an unresolved V gene in the studies checked, with the rest unexplained. The sample includes around 81,000 clones, with 77% observed a single time. More than 0.85% of the sample goes to the ten largest clones. To identify antigen-specific CD4+ T cell clonotypes by their expansion, the ViraFEST assay first stimulated PBMC with viral peptide pools and then applied TCR sequencing. After less than 13 days of culture, CD4+ T cells were isolated with the EasySep CD4+ T cell isolation kit. Each participant got two doses of an mRNA SARS-CoV-2 vaccine, either BNT162b2 or mRNA-1273.

The source material was CD4+ T cells from PBMCs cultured with HCoV-OC43 spike peptides, sampled after COVID-19 vaccination. This specimen's cell subset or site label, interpreted: HCoV-OC43 spike overlapping peptide pool stimulation. The receptors were gathered from a human donor who received a COVID-19 vaccine.

The sample holds a few counts of this clone. V gene TRBV7-9 combines with J gene TRBJ1-6, with no clear D. CDR1 and CDR2 (germline): SEHNR, FQNEAQ (reference sequence). CDR3 length equals 16 residues. With 5 bases removed from V and 5 bases from J, the gap between germline ends came to 16 bases. For the CDR3, the DNA is TGTGCCAGCAGCCACCCCGGGAAGGGTGATAATTCACCCCTCCACTTT. Its protein is CASSHPGKGDNSPLHF.

The gene calls are TRBV28 and TRBJ1-3; D not certain. This CDR3 has 16 residues. CDR1 and CDR2 (germline): MDHEN, SYDVKM. The ends were cut back, 3 bases at V and 0 bases at J, with 12 bases in the middle. The CDR3 sequence: CASSFHPKSSGNTIYF. DNA for the CDR3: TGTGCCAGCAGTTTTCACCCCAAGAGCTCTGGAAACACCATATATTTT. Based on the CDR3 plus reference TRBV28 and TRBJ1-3, the full variable domain is DVKVTQSSRYLVKRTGEKVFLECVQDMDHENMFWYRQDPGLGLRLIYFSYDVKMKEKGDIPEGYSVSREKKERFSLILESASTNQTSMYLCASSFHPKSSGNTIYFGEGSWLTVV.

The gene calls are TRBV5-4 and TRBJ1-1; D not certain. The CDR3 runs 17 residues. Germline V gene sequence: CDR1 SGHNT, CDR2 YYREEE (reference sequence). V lost 2 bases to trimming and J lost 4 bases, with 21 bases between them. As DNA, the CDR3 is TGTGCCAGCAGCTTAAGAGTTAGGCGGGGATTGGGCACTGAAGCTTTCTTT. It yields the protein CASSLRVRRGLGTEAFF.

The chain joins TRBV10-2 to TRBJ1-5; the match to TRBD1 covers 8 bases. Germline V CDR1 and CDR2: WSHSY, SAAADI. With V trimmed by 4 bases and J by 4 bases, 3 bases remained unmatched. CDR3 length: 14 residues. The CDR3 spells CASSAGQENQPQHF. The CDR3 nucleotides read TGCGCCAGCAGTGCGGGACAGGAGAATCAGCCCCAGCATTTT.

This chain uses TRBV2 with TRBJ1-1, with no clear D. This CDR3 has 14 amino acids. V was shortened by 7 bases and J by 1 base, with 13 bases between the two germline ends. Germline V gene data show CDR1 as SNHLY and CDR2 as FYNNEI. The DNA for the CDR3 is TGTGCCAGCACAATCCAAAAGGGGAACACTGAAGCTTTCTTT. Its protein is CASTIQKGNTEAFF.

The chain couples TRBV2 to TRBJ2-6; no reliable D call. The CDR3 consists of 17 residues. V lost 3 bases and J 0 bases, leaving 12 bases between the germline ends. Germline V gene sequence: CDR1 SNHLY, CDR2 FYNNEI. CDR3: CASSEAKKFSGANVLTF. In nucleotides, the CDR3 is TGTGCCAGCAGTGAGGCAAAAAAGTTCTCTGGGGCCAACGTCCTGACTTTC.

J is TRBJ1-2 and V is TRBV19, with D possibly matching TRBD1 (6 bases). The V end was cut by 3 bases, the J end by 3 bases, with 11 bases between. This CDR3 is built from 14 residues. Looked up from germline, CDR1 is LNHDA and CDR2 is SQIVND (reference sequence). The chain's CDR3 is CASSMAGVDYGYTF. CDR3 DNA sequence: TGTGCCAGTAGTATGGCAGGGGTTGACTATGGCTACACCTTC.

The V and J genes are TRBV5-1 and TRBJ1-4; 9 bases match TRBD1. Losses at the gene ends were 6 bases for V and 4 bases for J; bases not matched to a gene: 7. The germline CDR1 and CDR2 sequences are SGHRS and YFSETQ. The CDR3 sequence is 15 residues long. CDR3 loop: CASTPGTGNNEKLFF. The CDR3 DNA sequence: TGCGCCAGCACCCCGGGGACAGGGAATAATGAAAAACTGTTTTTT.